The next 22 T cell receptor beta chains were all read from a single sample in a study of blood T cell repertoires in COVID-19. Method: immunoSEQ multiplex PCR; TCRdb's copy keeps in-frame clones and lacks some. Altogether some 170,000 clones are present, approximately 82% being singletons, with the ten largest covering about 15%. Specimen: PBMCs or T cells enriched from blood (not recorded which). The source of these receptors is a middle-aged man who had recovered from COVID-19.

In its sample, this clone was seen a few times. The chain uses TRBV6-5 and TRBJ1-5; D is unresolved. The CDR3 is made up of 13 amino acids. Germline CDR1 and CDR2: MNHEY and SVGAGI. With 2 bases removed from V and 5 bases from J, the gap between germline ends came to 7 bases. The CDR3 DNA reads as TGTGCCAGCAGTTACAACGAGTATCAGCCCCAGCATTTT. This encodes CASSYNEYQPQHF.

The chain uses TRBV6-5 and TRBJ2-7; the D is unclear. This CDR3 comprises 16 residues. Germline V gene lookup returns CDR1 MNHEY and CDR2 SVGAGI. The ends were cut back, 2 bases at V and 4 bases at J, with 18 bases in the middle. Here the CDR3 DNA reads TGTGCCAGCAGTTACAAACTTTCGGGTACCGGTTACGAGCAGTACTTC. Protein sequence: CASSYKLSGTGYEQYF.

The genes are TRBV2 and TRBJ1-4, with 8 nucleotides matching TRBD1. The ends lost 6 bases at V and 7 bases at J; junction bases unmatched: 1. The CDR3 consists of 12 residues. The germline gives CDR1 SNHLY, CDR2 FYNNEI. The CDR3 loop reads CASSDRGEKLFF. DNA for the CDR3: TGTGCCAGCAGCGACAGGGGTGAAAAACTGTTTTTT. Full variable domain (rest looked up from reference TRBV2 and TRBJ1-4): EPEVTQTPSHQVTQMGQEVILRCVPISNHLYFYWYRQILGQKVEFLVSFYNNEISEKSEIFDDQFSVERPDGSNFTLKIRSTKLEDSAMYFCASSDRGEKLFFGSGTQLSVL.

This clone was observed a handful of times. The same CDR3 is also encoded by other DNA sequences in this sample. The chain couples TRBV5-1 to TRBJ2-5; TRBD2 aligns across 13 bases. Trimming removed 4 bases from V and 5 bases from J; junction bases left unmatched: 8. The CDR3 has 16 amino acids. The germline CDR1 and CDR2 sequences are SGHRS and YFSETQ. The DNA for the CDR3 is TGCGCCAGCAGCGACGGACTAGCGGGGGCTGGGGAGACCCAGTACTTC. Translated: CASSDGLAGAGETQYF.

This chain joins TRBV30 and TRBJ2-1, with 9 bases lining up with TRBD1. CDR1 is GTSNPN, CDR2 SVGIG, per germline (reference sequence). The CDR3 length is 16 residues. Trimming at V came to 2 bases and at J to 9 bases, leaving 14 bases not matched to a gene. CDR3 in DNA: TGTGCCTGGAGTCCCCTCGGACAGGGGATAATGGGTGAGCAGTTCTTC. Encoded protein: CAWSPLGQGIMGEQFF.

This chain joins TRBV18 and TRBJ2-7; possibly TRBD1 for D (5 bases). Germline CDR1 is KGHSH and CDR2 is LQKENI. Trimming removed 3 bases from V and 2 bases from J, with 8 bases in between. The CDR3 has 13 residues. CDR3 sequence reads: CASSPGQPYEQYF. For the CDR3, the DNA is TGTGCCAGCTCACCGGGGCAACCCTACGAGCAGTACTTC. Looking up the rest from reference TRBV18 and TRBJ2-7 gives the full variable domain: NAGVMQNPRHLVRRRGQEARLRCSPMKGHSHVYWYRQLPEEGLKFMVYLQKENIIDESGMPKERFSAEFPKEGPSILRIQQVVRGDSAAYFCASSPGQPYEQYFGPGTRLTVT.

The V gene is TRBV5-4, the J gene TRBJ1-1; 8 nucleotides agree with TRBD1. Germline V gene data show CDR1 as SGHNT and CDR2 as YYREEE (reference sequence). Trimming at V came to 0 bases and at J to 3 bases, leaving 4 bases not matched to a gene. CDR3 length: 15 residues. CDR3 amino acids: CASSLEAGGYTEAFF. The CDR3 nucleotides are TGTGCCAGCAGCTTGGAGGCAGGGGGCTACACTGAAGCTTTCTTT.

This clone appeared a few times. The gene calls are TRBV2 and TRBJ2-3; D might be TRBD2 (6 bases). Germline V CDR1 and CDR2: SNHLY, FYNNEI. Trimming cost V 7 bases and J 1 base, with 15 bases left between them. This CDR3 has 15 residues. The CDR3 DNA is TGTGCCAGCAAGAAGGATGGGACTGGCACAGATACGCAGTATTTT. It translates to CASKKDGTGTDTQYF.

CDR3 DNA sequence: TGTGCCAGCAGCCATACCGCTCGCGGAACTGAAGCTTTCTTT. Protein sequence: CASSHTARGTEAFF. The chain uses TRBV3-1 (or the pseudogene TRBV3-2) and TRBJ1-1, with D unresolved. Looked up from germline, CDR1 is LGHDT and CDR2 is YNNKEL (reference sequence). The CDR3 length is 14 residues. V lost 3 bases and J lost 5, with 13 bases in between.

The J gene is TRBJ1-1, the V gene TRBV4-2, with 11 bases that match TRBD1. Germline-derived CDR1 and CDR2 are LGHNA and YNFKEQ. V was clipped by 1 base and J by 3 bases; unmatched bases: 7. This CDR3 comprises 17 residues. The CDR3 protein is CASSQAGGQGGDTEAFF. CDR3 DNA sequence: TGTGCCAGCAGCCAAGCAGGGGGACAGGGGGGAGACACTGAAGCTTTCTTT.

The rearrangement uses TRBV18 and TRBJ2-3; possibly TRBD1 for D (6 bases). Germline lookup yields CDR1 KGHSH and CDR2 LQKENI. This CDR3 spans 15 amino acids. V was pared by 7 bases and J by 2 bases, with 16 bases between. This CDR3 is CASYRTGPDTDTQYF. In nucleotides, the CDR3 is TGTGCCAGCTACCGAACAGGGCCGGACACAGATACGCAGTATTTT.

CDR3 DNA sequence: TGTGCCAGCAGCACGGTAGGGACAGGGGTTGGAGAGACCCAGTACTTC. Protein: CASSTVGTGVGETQYF. J is TRBJ2-5 and V is TRBV7-6; 10 bases fit TRBD1. Germline V CDR1 and CDR2: SGHVS, FNYEAQ. This CDR3 has 16 residues. The junction had 10 bases not matched to a gene; V was cut back by 5 bases and J by 4 bases.

This clone was seen more than once but under ten times. The chain carries TRBV18 and TRBJ2-7; 7 bases are shared with TRBD1. J gave up 5 bases and V 2 bases, and 9 bases lay outside the gene matches. Germline V gene lookup returns CDR1 KGHSH and CDR2 LQKENI. This CDR3 has 15 amino acids. The CDR3 sequence: CASSPRQGFVHEQYF. The CDR3 DNA sequence: TGTGCCAGCTCACCAAGACAGGGCTTCGTGCACGAGCAGTACTTC.

V and J are TRBV4-1 and TRBJ1-5; no clear D. With 4 bases removed from V and 0 bases from J, the gap between germline ends came to 4 bases. Germline lookup yields CDR1 MGHRA and CDR2 YSYEKL. The CDR3 length is 13 residues. CDR3 in amino acids: CASSRHSNQPQHF. The CDR3 DNA follows: TGCGCCAGCAGCCGGCATAGCAATCAGCCCCAGCATTTT.

This clone has just a few counts. The genes are TRBV27 and TRBJ1-1, with D perhaps TRBD1 (5 bases). V shed 8 bases and J shed 3 bases, with 16 bases lying between them. The CDR3 has 14 residues. CDR1 is MNHEY, CDR2 SMNVEV, per germline (reference sequence). The CDR3 spells CASLPWGGDTEAFF. The CDR3 nucleotides are TGTGCCAGCCTCCCCTGGGGCGGAGACACTGAAGCTTTCTTT.

The chain combines TRBV27 with TRBJ1-2; 7 bases are a match to TRBD1. V lost 4 bases to trimming and J lost 1 base; unmatched junction nucleotides: 6. The CDR3 is made up of 15 amino acids. Germline CDR1 MNHEY, CDR2 SMNVEV (reference sequence). The CDR3 region has the DNA TGTGCCAGCAGTTGGAAACAGGGGAATAACTATGGCTACACCTTC. Amino acid sequence: CASSWKQGNNYGYTF.

V gene TRBV28 combines with J gene TRBJ1-5; no definite D call. V lost 7 bases and J 7 bases, leaving 11 bases between the germline ends. CDR3 length: 12 residues. Germline V gene sequence: CDR1 MDHEN, CDR2 SYDVKM. The CDR3 nucleotides read TGTGCCAGCACTGTATACGGGCAGCCCCAGCATTTT. Its translation is CASTVYGQPQHF.

V gene TRBV3-1 (or the pseudogene TRBV3-2) combines with J gene TRBJ1-5; D perhaps matches TRBD1 (6 bases). The CDR3 spans 14 residues. Looked up from germline, CDR1 is LGHDT and CDR2 is YNNKEL (reference sequence). V was cut by 1 base and J by 6 bases, with 10 bases left in between. The CDR3 nucleotides read TGTGCCAGCAGCCAAGCACAGGGTAGTCAGCCCCAGCATTTT. Encoded protein: CASSQAQGSQPQHF.

In this sample, this clone turned up once. V usage is TRBV5-4 and J usage is TRBJ1-1; the match to TRBD1 covers 8 bases. Germline values: CDR1 SGHNT, CDR2 YYREEE (reference sequence). V shed 4 bases, J shed 4 bases, and the junction held 9 bases outside the gene matches. The CDR3 extends over 15 amino acids. CDR3 loop: CASSLQTGVSTEAFF. In DNA form, the CDR3 reads TGTGCCAGCAGCCTCCAGACAGGGGTAAGCACTGAAGCTTTCTTT.

The rearrangement links TRBV28 to TRBJ1-6, with D unclear. CDR3 length: 11 residues. Per germline, CDR1 MDHEN and CDR2 SYDVKM. V gave up 6 bases and J gave up 11 bases, with 8 bases separating them. The CDR3 sequence is CASREFPPLHF. The CDR3 DNA sequence: TGTGCCAGCAGGGAGTTTCCACCCCTCCACTTT. The entire variable domain, with the rest obtained from reference TRBV28 and TRBJ1-6, is as follows: DVKVTQSSRYLVKRTGEKVFLECVQDMDHENMFWYRQDPGLGLRLIYFSYDVKMKEKGDIPEGYSVSREKKERFSLILESASTNQTSMYLCASREFPPLHFGNGTRLTVT.

The chain couples TRBV19 to TRBJ1-1, with 11 bases matching TRBD1. This CDR3 has 18 residues. The germline gives CDR1 LNHDA, CDR2 SQIVND (reference sequence). Trimming cost V 5 bases and J 1 base; bases outside gene matches: 12. The CDR3: CASSPWTGGIEGNTEAFF. CDR3 in DNA: TGTGCCAGTAGTCCCTGGACAGGGGGCATTGAAGGGAACACTGAAGCTTTCTTT.

The chain uses TRBV5-6 and TRBJ2-3; 10 bases align to TRBD1. Trimming at V came to 0 bases and at J to 6 bases, leaving 7 bases not matched to a gene. Germline V gene data show CDR1 as SGHDT and CDR2 as YYEEEE. CDR3 length equals 16 residues. Written as DNA, the CDR3 is TGTGCCAGCAGCTTGGTGGGACAGGGGACTTGGGATACGCAGTATTTT. Translation gives CASSLVGQGTWDTQYF.